The entry below describes one T cell receptor (beta chain). This specimen belongs to a study of blood T cell repertoires in COVID-19. Study at large: Samples representing acute and convalescent COVID-19 were sourced from the United States, Italy and Spain.

TCRdb keeps only in-frame clones here, not all; method: immunoSEQ multiplex PCR. The table includes about 120,000 clones, over 75% detected once. The CDR3 totals 17 residues. Germline CDR1 and CDR2: LGHDT and YNNKEL (reference sequence). The V gene end was trimmed by 0 bases and the J gene end by 4 bases; junction bases not matched to a gene: 6. The sequenced material came from peripheral blood. The origin of this receptor is a man aged 25 to 45 with COVID-19, enrolled during active disease. The rearrangement joins TRBV3-1 (or the pseudogene TRBV3-2) to TRBJ1-1, with TRBD1 identical over 12 bases. CDR3 bases: TGTGCCAGCAGCCAAGATAGGGGACAGGGGGCTGTCACTGAAGCTTTCTTT. As protein: CASSQDRGQGAVTEAFF.